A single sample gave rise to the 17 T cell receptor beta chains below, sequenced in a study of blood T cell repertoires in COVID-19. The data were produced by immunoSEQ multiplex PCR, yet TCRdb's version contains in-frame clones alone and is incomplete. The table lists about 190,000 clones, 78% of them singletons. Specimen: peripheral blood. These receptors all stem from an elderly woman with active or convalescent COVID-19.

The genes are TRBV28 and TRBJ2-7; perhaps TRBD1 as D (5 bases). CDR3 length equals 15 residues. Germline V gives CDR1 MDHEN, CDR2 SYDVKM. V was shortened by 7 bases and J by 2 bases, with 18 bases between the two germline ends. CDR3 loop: CASNLWSAGPYEQYF. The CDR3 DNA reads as TGTGCCAGCAACCTTTGGAGTGCAGGGCCCTACGAGCAGTACTTC.

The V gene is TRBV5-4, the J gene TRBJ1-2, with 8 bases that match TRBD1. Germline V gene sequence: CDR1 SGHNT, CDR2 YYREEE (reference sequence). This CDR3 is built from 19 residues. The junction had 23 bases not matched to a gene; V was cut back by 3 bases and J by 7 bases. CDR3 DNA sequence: TGTGCCAGCAGCTGGGGAGGAGCAGGGGGCTCCGTTTCGAGCCTTGGCTACACCTTC. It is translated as CASSWGGAGGSVSSLGYTF.

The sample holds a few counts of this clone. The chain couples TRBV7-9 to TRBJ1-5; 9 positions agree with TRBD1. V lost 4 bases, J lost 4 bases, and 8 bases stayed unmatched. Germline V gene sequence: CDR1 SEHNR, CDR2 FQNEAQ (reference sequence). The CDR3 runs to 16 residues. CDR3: CASSYTGQGRNQPQHF. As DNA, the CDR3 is TGTGCCAGCAGCTACACAGGACAGGGGCGAAATCAGCCCCAGCATTTT.

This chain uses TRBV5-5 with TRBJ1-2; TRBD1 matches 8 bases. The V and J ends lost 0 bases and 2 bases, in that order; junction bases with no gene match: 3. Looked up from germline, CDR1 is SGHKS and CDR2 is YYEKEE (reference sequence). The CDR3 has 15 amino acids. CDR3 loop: CASSLEWTGNYGYTF. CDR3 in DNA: TGTGCCAGCAGCTTGGAGTGGACAGGGAACTATGGCTACACCTTC.

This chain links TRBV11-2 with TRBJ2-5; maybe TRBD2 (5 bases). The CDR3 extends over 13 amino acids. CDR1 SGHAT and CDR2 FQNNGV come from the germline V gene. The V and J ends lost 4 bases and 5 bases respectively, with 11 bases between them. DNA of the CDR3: TGTGCCAGCAGCTCGGGGTGGCGGGAGACCCAGTACTTC. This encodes CASSSGWRETQYF.

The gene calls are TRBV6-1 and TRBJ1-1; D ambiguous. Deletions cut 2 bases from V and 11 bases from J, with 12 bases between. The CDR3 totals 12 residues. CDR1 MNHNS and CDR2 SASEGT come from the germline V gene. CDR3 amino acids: CASSENGRGAFF. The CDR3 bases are TGTGCCAGCAGTGAAAACGGCAGAGGGGCTTTCTTT.

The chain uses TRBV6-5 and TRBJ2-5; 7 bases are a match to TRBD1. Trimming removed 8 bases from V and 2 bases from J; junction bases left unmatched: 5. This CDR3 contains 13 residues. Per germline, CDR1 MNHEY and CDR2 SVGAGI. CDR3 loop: CASAARGQETQYF. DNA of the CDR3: TGTGCCAGCGCTGCCAGGGGGCAAGAGACCCAGTACTTC.

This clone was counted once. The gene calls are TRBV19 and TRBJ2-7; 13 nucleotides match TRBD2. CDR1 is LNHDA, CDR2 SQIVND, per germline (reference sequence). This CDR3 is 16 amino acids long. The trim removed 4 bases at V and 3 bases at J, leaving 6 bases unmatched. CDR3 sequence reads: CASSTPTSGGFYEQYF. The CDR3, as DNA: TGTGCCAGTAGTACGCCGACTAGCGGGGGGTTCTACGAGCAGTACTTC.

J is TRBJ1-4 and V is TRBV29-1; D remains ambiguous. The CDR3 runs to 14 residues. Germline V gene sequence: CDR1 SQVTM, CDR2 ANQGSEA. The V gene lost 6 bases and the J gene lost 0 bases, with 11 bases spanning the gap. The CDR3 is CSVTDKTTNEKLFF. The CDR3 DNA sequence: TGCAGCGTCACCGACAAGACAACTAATGAAAAACTGTTTTTT.

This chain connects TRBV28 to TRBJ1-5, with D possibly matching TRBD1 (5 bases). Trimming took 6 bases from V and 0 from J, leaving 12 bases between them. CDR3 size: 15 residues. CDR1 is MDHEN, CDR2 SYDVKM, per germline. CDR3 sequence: CASRGGTGSNQPQHF. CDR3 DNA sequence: TGTGCCAGCAGGGGAGGAACAGGTAGCAATCAGCCCCAGCATTTT.

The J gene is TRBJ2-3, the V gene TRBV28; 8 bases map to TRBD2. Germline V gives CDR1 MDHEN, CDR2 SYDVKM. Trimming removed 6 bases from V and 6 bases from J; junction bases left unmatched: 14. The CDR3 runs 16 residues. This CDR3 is CASSGKGAGARDTQYF. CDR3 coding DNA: TGTGCCAGCAGCGGGAAGGGAGCGGGGGCCCGGGATACGCAGTATTTT.

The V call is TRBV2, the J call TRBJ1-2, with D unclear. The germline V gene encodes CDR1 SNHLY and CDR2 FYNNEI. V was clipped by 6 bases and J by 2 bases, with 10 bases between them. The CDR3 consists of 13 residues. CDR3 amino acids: CASRAFVNYGYTF. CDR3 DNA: TGTGCCAGCAGGGCATTCGTAAACTATGGCTACACCTTC.

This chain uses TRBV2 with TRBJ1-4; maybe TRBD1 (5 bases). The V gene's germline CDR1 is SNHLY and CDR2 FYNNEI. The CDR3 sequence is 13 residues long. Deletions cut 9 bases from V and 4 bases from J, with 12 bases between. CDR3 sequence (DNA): TGTGCCAGTACGACAGAGAGTAATGAAAAACTGTTTTTT. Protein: CASTTESNEKLFF.

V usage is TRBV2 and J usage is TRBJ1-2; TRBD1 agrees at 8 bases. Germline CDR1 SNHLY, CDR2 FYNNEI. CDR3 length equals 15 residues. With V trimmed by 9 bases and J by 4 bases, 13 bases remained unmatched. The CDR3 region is CARAPPSDRVYGYTF. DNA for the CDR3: TGTGCCAGGGCCCCCCCCTCGGACAGGGTCTATGGCTACACCTTC. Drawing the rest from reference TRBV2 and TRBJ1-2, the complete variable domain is EPEVTQTPSHQVTQMGQEVILRCVPISNHLYFYWYRQILGQKVEFLVSFYNNEISEKSEIFDDQFSVERPDGSNFTLKIRSTKLEDSAMYFCARAPPSDRVYGYTFGSGTRLTVV.

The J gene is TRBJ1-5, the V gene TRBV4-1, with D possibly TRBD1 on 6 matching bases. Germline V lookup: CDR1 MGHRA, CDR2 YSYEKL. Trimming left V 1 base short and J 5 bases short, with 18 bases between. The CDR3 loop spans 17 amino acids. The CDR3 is CASSQAPPGTQHQPQHF. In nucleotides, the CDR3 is TGCGCCAGCAGCCAAGCTCCACCTGGGACACAACATCAGCCCCAGCATTTT.

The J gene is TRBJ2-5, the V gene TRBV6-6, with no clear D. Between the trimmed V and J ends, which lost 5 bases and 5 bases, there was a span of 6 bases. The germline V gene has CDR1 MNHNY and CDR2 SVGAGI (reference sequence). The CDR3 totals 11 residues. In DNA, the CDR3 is TGTGCCAGCAGTCGCTTGGAGACCCAGTACTTC. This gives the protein CASSRLETQYF.

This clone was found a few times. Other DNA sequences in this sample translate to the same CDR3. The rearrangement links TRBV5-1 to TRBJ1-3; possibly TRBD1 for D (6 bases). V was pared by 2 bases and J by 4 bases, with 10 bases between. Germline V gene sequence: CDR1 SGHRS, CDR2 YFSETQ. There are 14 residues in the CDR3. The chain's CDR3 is CASSLQGSGNTIYF. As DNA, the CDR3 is TGCGCCAGCAGCTTACAGGGTTCCGGAAACACCATATATTTT.